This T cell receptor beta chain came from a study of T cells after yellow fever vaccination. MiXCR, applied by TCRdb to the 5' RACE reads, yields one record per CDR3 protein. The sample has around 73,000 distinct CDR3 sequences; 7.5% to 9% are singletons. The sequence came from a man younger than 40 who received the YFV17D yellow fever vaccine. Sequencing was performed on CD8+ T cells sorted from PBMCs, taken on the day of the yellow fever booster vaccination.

DNA for the CDR3: TGTGCCAGCAGTGACGGACAGTCGAACACCGGGGAGCTGTTTTTT. Translating gives CASSDGQSNTGELFF. V and J are TRBV2 and TRBJ2-2; D possibly corresponds to TRBD1 (6 bases). Germline CDR1 SNHLY, CDR2 FYNNEI. The CDR3 runs 15 residues. V was trimmed by 3 bases and J by 0 bases, leaving 8 bases between them.